Listed below are T cell receptor beta chains from one sample, sequenced in a study of T cells in localized non-small cell lung cancer. Clones were read by immunoSEQ multiplex PCR, and TCRdb kept only the in-frame ones, dropping some. The table shows about 23,000 clones, with approximately 90% occurring only once. This specimen consisted of peripheral blood mononuclear cells, obtained before any cancer treatment. Every receptor here comes from a woman aged 35 to 70 with stage III lung adenocarcinoma. Each CDR3 is given with its conserved first and last residue. D genes are given only for firm matches. Some rows have no size entry. The others give once, few or many, or a class for an expanded clone.

NA | TRBJ2-7 | NA | 15 | TRBV4-3 | TGCGCCAGCAGCCAAGATAGGGGAATGGCCTACGAGCAGTACTTC | CASSQDRGMAYEQYF
NA | TRBJ1-1 | few | 11 | TRBV4-1 | TGCGCCAGCAGCTCGAACACTGAAGCTTTCTTT | CASSSNTEAFF
TRBD1 | TRBJ2-1 | NA | 14 | TRBV4-2 | TGTGCCAGCAGCCGGGACAGGGACTACAATGAGCAGTTCTTC | CASSRDRDYNEQFF
TRBD2 | TRBJ2-5 | few | 16 | TRBV7-7 | TGTGCCAGCAGCTTAGTCCTAGCGGGCACGCAAGAGACCCAGTACTTC | CASSLVLAGTQETQYF
NA | TRBJ2-2 | NA | 17 | TRBV27 | TGTGCCAGCACCAAACGCCTTTTTGCCGCGAACACCGGGGAGCTGTTTTTT | CASTKRLFAANTGELFF
TRBD1 | TRBJ2-2 | NA | 19 | TRBV10-2 | TGCGCCACTCAGGGGGACAGGGGGCGTCTAGCGGGAAATGCCGGGGAGCTGTTTTTT | CATQGDRGRLAGNAGELFF
TRBD1 | TRBJ2-6 | once | 21 | TRBV27 | TGTGCCAGCAGTTTAACTCCGCCTGACAGGGGTTTTTCATCTGGGGCCAACGTCCTGACTTTC | CASSLTPPDRGFSSGANVLTF
NA | TRBJ2-7 | NA | 15 | TRBV28 | TGTGCCAGCTCTCGACCCGGCCTTCCTTCCTACGAGCAGTACTTC | CASSRPGLPSYEQYF
NA | TRBJ1-1 | NA | 12 | TRBV6-5 | TGTGCCAGCAGTTCCAGGGTGACTGAAGCTTTCTTT | CASSSRVTEAFF
NA | TRBJ1-2 | NA | 13 | TRBV11-2 | TGTGCCAGCAGCCCACAGGGAGGAGGCGGCTACACCTTC | CASSPQGGGGYTF
NA | TRBJ2-1 | NA | 16 | TRBV14 | TGTGCCAGCAGCCAAGACCCATCCGGCTCCTACAATGAGCAGTTCTTC | CASSQDPSGSYNEQFF
NA | TRBJ1-2 | NA | 14 | TRBV2 | TGTGCCAGCACTCCCACGACAGGTCACTATGGCTACACCTTC | CASTPTTGHYGYTF
NA | TRBJ2-3 | NA | 15 | TRBV18 | TGTGCCAGCTCACCTTGGGGAGCGAGCGGAGATACGCAGTATTTT | CASSPWGASGDTQYF
NA | TRBJ2-7 | NA | 13 | TRBV18 | TGTGCCAGCTCACGAGAGGTCTCTGGCGAGCAGTACTTC | CASSREVSGEQYF
TRBD2 | TRBJ2-5 | NA | 16 | TRBV7-8 | TGTGCCAGCAGCTTAGGTCTAGCGGATAACCAAGAGACCCAGTACTTC | CASSLGLADNQETQYF
TRBD1 | TRBJ1-6 | NA | 14 | TRBV2 | TGTGCCAGCAGTGGAGGGACAGGTACTTCACCCCTCCACTTT | CASSGGTGTSPLHF